This T cell receptor beta chain was profiled in a study of cytomegalovirus exposure and HLA in healthy donors. Points from the study as a whole: There were reportedly fewer N-insertions in an Asian-associated ancestry cluster than the approximately 600-donor mean, in a later analysis.

The PCR made use of 60 Vbeta and 13 Jbeta primers. The method was immunoSEQ multiplex PCR; TCRdb's version includes in-frame clones alone and lacks a portion of them. The table lists 100,000 to 150,000 clones, 78% of them singletons. Only one count was recorded for this clone. The target antigen is unknown. Germline assignment: CDR1 SGDLS and CDR2 YYNGEE. The CDR3 consists of 16 residues. Trimming cost V 0 bases and J 0 bases, with 7 bases left between them. The sequence derives from a female donor in good health and CMV-seronegative. The sequenced sample consisted of PBMCs. The V and J genes are TRBV9 and TRBJ2-6; D not resolved. As DNA, the CDR3 is TGTGCCAGCAGCGTAGGGCCCCACTCTGGGGCCAACGTCCTGACTTTC. Protein sequence: CASSVGPHSGANVLTF.